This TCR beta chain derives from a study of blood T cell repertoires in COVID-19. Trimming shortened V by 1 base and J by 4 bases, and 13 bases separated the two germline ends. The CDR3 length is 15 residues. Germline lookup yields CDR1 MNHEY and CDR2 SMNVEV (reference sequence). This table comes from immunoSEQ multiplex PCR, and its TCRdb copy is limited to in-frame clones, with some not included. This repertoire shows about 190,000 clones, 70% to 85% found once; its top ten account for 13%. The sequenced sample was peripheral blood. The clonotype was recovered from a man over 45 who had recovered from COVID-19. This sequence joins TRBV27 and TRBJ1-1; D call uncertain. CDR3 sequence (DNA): TGTGCCAGCAGTTTATTTCGGATTTCGGGCACTGAAGCTTTCTTT. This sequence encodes CASSLFRISGTEAFF.